This TCR beta chain was retrieved from a study of blood T cell repertoires in COVID-19. Study overall: The United States, Italy and Spain provided the acute and convalescent COVID-19 samples. Sources were T cells, B-cell-depleted T cells, or PBMCs; the material itself was cDNA or gDNA.

Patients at the Seattle site were enrolled during active infection and followed longitudinally. This CDR3 has 13 amino acids. Looked up from germline, CDR1 is MNHNY and CDR2 is SVGAGI (reference sequence). V was clipped by 10 bases and J by 2 bases, with 15 bases between them. Original processing methods: By means of reference gene primer amplification, nucleated cell counts were estimated. The table came from immunoSEQ multiplex PCR; TCRdb's copy has only in-frame clones and leaves some out. V and J calls and clone size follow that table, whereas D and trimming were derived from the DNA. The sample carries fewer than 200,000 clones, roughly 89% recorded once.

Sequencing input: peripheral blood. This clonotype originated in a woman between 70 and 85 years old with COVID-19, enrolled during active disease. The gene calls are TRBV6-6 and TRBJ2-7, with D tentatively TRBD1 (5 bases). The DNA of the CDR3 is TGTGCCACCGTTCGGACGGACACCTACGAGCAGTACTTC. Translating gives CATVRTDTYEQYF.